Below, 5 T cell receptor beta chains from the same sample are listed, as sequenced in a study of a mutant IDH1 vaccine in newly diagnosed glioma. As for time point: week 5, during vaccination. Vaccination used 300 ug of mutant IDH1 20-mer peptide per dose, with topical imiquimod. Some clones are missing from TCRdb's copy, which holds only in-frame ones; the method was immunoSEQ multiplex PCR. The table records over 55,000 clones, 85% to 90% of them present only once. What these receptors recognize is not known. The source material was PBMCs, sampled from a glioma patient whose treatment included an IDH1 peptide vaccine. These receptors were collected from a woman aged 40 to 55 with glioma.

This sequence joins TRBV2 and TRBJ2-2; TRBD2 is a possible D gene (6 bases). Trimming removed 7 bases at V and 4 bases at J, with 16 bases between. This CDR3 has 15 residues. Germline V gene data show CDR1 as SNHLY and CDR2 as FYNNEI. The CDR3, as DNA: TGTGCCAGCATAGGGGAGGAGTCGAGCACCGGGGAGCTGTTTTTT. This sequence encodes CASIGEESSTGELFF.

The genes are TRBV5-1 and TRBJ2-7; 9 bases fit TRBD2. This CDR3 region has 15 residues. Trimming cost V 0 bases and J 7 bases; bases outside gene matches: 8. Germline V gives CDR1 SGHRS, CDR2 YFSETQ. The DNA of the CDR3 is TGCGCCAGCAGCTTGGAAGGCGGGAGGGCCGGTGAGCAGTACTTC. Amino acids: CASSLEGGRAGEQYF.

CDR3 amino acids: CASIRDRSSYNEQFF. The CDR3 bases are TGTGCCAGCATTCGGGACAGGAGCTCCTACAATGAGCAGTTCTTC. V and J are TRBV5-8 and TRBJ2-1; 8 nucleotides line up with TRBD1. Trimming cost V 6 bases and J 0 bases; bases outside gene matches: 5. Germline CDR1 reads SGHTS; CDR2 reads YDEGEE. CDR3 length equals 15 residues.

The rearrangement links TRBV6-5 to TRBJ2-7, with 12 positions matching TRBD2. Germline V CDR1 and CDR2: MNHEY, SVGAGI. Trimming removed 4 bases from V and 2 bases from J; junction bases left unmatched: 6. CDR3 length equals 16 residues. CDR3 amino acids: CASSLSSGRATYEQYF. The CDR3 nucleotides are TGTGCCAGCAGTTTGTCTAGCGGGAGGGCCACCTACGAGCAGTACTTC.

The V and J genes are TRBV5-1 and TRBJ2-5, with D unclear. V lost 0 bases, J lost 2 bases, and 11 bases lay in between. CDR1 and CDR2 from the germline V gene are SGHRS and YFSETQ. CDR3 length: 15 residues. CDR3: CASSLGHQSQETQYF. CDR3 in DNA: TGCGCCAGCAGCTTGGGACACCAAAGTCAAGAGACCCAGTACTTC.